These T cell receptor beta chains were read from a single sample in a study of radiotherapy plus CTLA-4 blockade in lung cancer. Using immunoSEQ multiplex PCR, the repertoire was profiled, and TCRdb retains in-frame clones only, with some absent. The table lists about 85,000 clones, about 86% of them singletons, with 2% to 2.5% in the top ten. Sequences were derived from peripheral blood, sampled from a patient treated with radiotherapy plus ipilimumab. All receptors come from a human donor with non-small cell lung cancer who had a partial response to radiotherapy plus ipilimumab. The CDR3 runs from the conserved cysteine through the conserved F or W. A D gene is named only where the DNA matches it firmly. For some rows the clone size is stated as once, few or many, or as a class when expanded; others skip it.

abundance: NA
d_gene: TRBD2
v_gene: TRBV19
j_gene: TRBJ2-7
len: 14
CDR3nt: TGTGCCAGTAGTGACGGGACTAGCGGCTACGAGCAGTACTTC
CDR3aa: CASSDGTSGYEQYF

abundance: once
d_gene: TRBD1
v_gene: TRBV10-2
j_gene: TRBJ2-3
len: 14
CDR3nt: TGCGCCAGCAGGAGGGGGACAGACACAGATACGCAGTATTTT
CDR3aa: CASRRGTDTDTQYF

abundance: NA
d_gene: TRBD2
v_gene: TRBV6-4
j_gene: TRBJ2-1
len: 15
CDR3nt: TGTGCCAGCAGCGCGGTAGCGGGAGACTACAATGAGCAGTTCTTC
CDR3aa: CASSAVAGDYNEQFF

abundance: NA
d_gene: NA
v_gene: TRBV27
j_gene: TRBJ1-1
len: 15
CDR3nt: TGTGCCAGCAGTTTGAGGCAGGGCCGGAACACTGAAGCTTTCTTT
CDR3aa: CASSLRQGRNTEAFF

abundance: NA
d_gene: NA
v_gene: TRBV30
j_gene: TRBJ2-3
len: 15
CDR3nt: TGTGCCTGGAGTGATACAGGGCTTGGCACAGATACGCAGTATTTT
CDR3aa: CAWSDTGLGTDTQYF

abundance: NA
d_gene: NA
v_gene: TRBV20-1
j_gene: TRBJ1-2
len: 10
CDR3nt: TGCAGTGCTAGCGGCTATGGCTACACCTTC
CDR3aa: CSASGYGYTF

abundance: few
d_gene: TRBD1
v_gene: TRBV5-5
j_gene: TRBJ1-1
len: 15
CDR3nt: TGTGCCAGCAGCTTGGATATTGGGACAGGGATCAAGGCTTTCTTT
CDR3aa: CASSLDIGTGIKAFF

abundance: few
d_gene: TRBD1
v_gene: TRBV6-5
j_gene: TRBJ1-5
len: 15
CDR3nt: TGTGCCAGCAGTGTACAGGGGGATGCAAGTCAGCCCCAGCATTTT
CDR3aa: CASSVQGDASQPQHF

abundance: NA
d_gene: TRBD1
v_gene: TRBV5-1
j_gene: TRBJ2-3
len: 14
CDR3nt: TGCGCCAGCAGCCTGACAGGGGAACTATATACGCAGTATTTT
CDR3aa: CASSLTGELYTQYF

abundance: once
d_gene: NA
v_gene: TRBV7-2
j_gene: TRBJ1-2
len: 14
CDR3nt: TGTGCCAGCAGCTTATCCCGGTTTAACTATGGCTACACCTTC
CDR3aa: CASSLSRFNYGYTF

abundance: NA
d_gene: NA
v_gene: TRBV2
j_gene: TRBJ2-1
len: 11
CDR3nt: TGTGCCAGCGAAGCGAGGAATGAGCAGTTCTTC
CDR3aa: CASEARNEQFF

abundance: NA
d_gene: TRBD2
v_gene: TRBV7-2
j_gene: TRBJ2-1
len: 15
CDR3nt: TGTGCCAGCAGCTTAGCGGCTAGCGGAAACAATGAGCAGTTCTTC
CDR3aa: CASSLAASGNNEQFF

abundance: NA
d_gene: NA
v_gene: TRBV14
j_gene: TRBJ2-5
len: 12
CDR3nt: TGTGCCAGCAGCCAATTAAACTATCAGCAGTACTTC
CDR3aa: CASSQLNYQQYF

abundance: NA
d_gene: NA
v_gene: TRBV6-5
j_gene: TRBJ2-7
len: 14
CDR3nt: TGTGCCAGCGGAAGTGCGAGGAGCTCCTACGAGCAGTACTTC
CDR3aa: CASGSARSSYEQYF

abundance: few
d_gene: TRBD1
v_gene: TRBV19
j_gene: TRBJ1-4
len: 15
CDR3nt: TGTGCCACCCGATCTACCGGGACAGGGTATGAAAAACTGTTTTTT
CDR3aa: CATRSTGTGYEKLFF

abundance: NA
d_gene: NA
v_gene: TRBV4-3
j_gene: TRBJ1-1
len: 14
CDR3nt: TGCGCCAGCAGCCAAGAAAGGCACCTCGTAGCGGCTTTCTTT
CDR3aa: CASSQERHLVAAFF

abundance: few
d_gene: NA
v_gene: TRBV10-3
j_gene: TRBJ1-5
len: 13
CDR3nt: TGTGCCATCAGTGAGACAGGTGGCCAGCCCCAGCATTTT
CDR3aa: CAISETGGQPQHF

abundance: NA
d_gene: NA
v_gene: TRBV15
j_gene: TRBJ2-7
len: 13
CDR3nt: TGTGCCACCAGCAGAGATGACATCTACGAGCAGTACTTC
CDR3aa: CATSRDDIYEQYF

abundance: NA
d_gene: TRBD2
v_gene: TRBV19
j_gene: TRBJ2-1
len: 13
CDR3nt: TGTGCCAGTAGTGGCACACCGGGACTAGTGATGTTCTTC
CDR3aa: CASSGTPGLVMFF

abundance: NA
d_gene: NA
v_gene: TRBV2
j_gene: TRBJ2-2
len: 15
CDR3nt: TGTGCCAGCAGGTTGGACACTCTGAACACCGGGGAGCTGTTTTTT
CDR3aa: CASRLDTLNTGELFF

abundance: NA
d_gene: TRBD1
v_gene: TRBV2
j_gene: TRBJ1-2
len: 14
CDR3nt: TGTGCCAGCCCTAGACCGGGACAGGCGCATGGCTACACCTTC
CDR3aa: CASPRPGQAHGYTF

abundance: NA
d_gene: TRBD1
v_gene: TRBV5-1
j_gene: TRBJ2-3
len: 16
CDR3nt: TGCGCCAGCAGCCGGTCCGGACAGGGGACGACAGATACGCAGTATTTT
CDR3aa: CASSRSGQGTTDTQYF

abundance: NA
d_gene: NA
v_gene: TRBV5-6
j_gene: TRBJ2-3
len: 14
CDR3nt: TGTGCCAGCAGCATACGATATAGCAATCAGCCCCAGTATTTT
CDR3aa: CASSIRYSNQPQYF

abundance: NA
d_gene: NA
v_gene: TRBV6-5
j_gene: TRBJ1-3
len: 15
CDR3nt: TGTGCCAGCAGTCGATACAGGGTACCTGGAAACACCATATATTTT
CDR3aa: CASSRYRVPGNTIYF

abundance: medium-sized
d_gene: NA
v_gene: TRBV10-3
j_gene: TRBJ1-3
len: 15
CDR3nt: TGTGCCATCAGTGAGGGAGGGACCAGGGGAAACACCATATATTTT
CDR3aa: CAISEGGTRGNTIYF

abundance: NA
d_gene: TRBD1
v_gene: TRBV7-3
j_gene: TRBJ1-6
len: 15
CDR3nt: TGTGCCAGCAGCCCCAGACAGGGGGTAGGATCACCCCTCCACTTT
CDR3aa: CASSPRQGVGSPLHF

abundance: NA
d_gene: NA
v_gene: TRBV19
j_gene: TRBJ1-2
len: 13
CDR3nt: TGTGCCAGTAGTACTACAGGGAACTATGGCTACACCTTC
CDR3aa: CASSTTGNYGYTF

abundance: NA
d_gene: NA
v_gene: TRBV5-1
j_gene: TRBJ2-7
len: 14
CDR3nt: TGCGCCAGCAGCTTGGCTAGCGCCTCCTACGAGCAGTACTTC
CDR3aa: CASSLASASYEQYF

abundance: once
d_gene: TRBD2
v_gene: TRBV19
j_gene: TRBJ2-7
len: 13
CDR3nt: TGTGCCAGCTCAACTAGCGTAGCCTACGAGCAGTACTTC
CDR3aa: CASSTSVAYEQYF

abundance: NA
d_gene: NA
v_gene: TRBV6-1
j_gene: TRBJ2-7
len: 11
CDR3nt: TGTGCCAGCAGTGATGGGCGCGAGCAGTACTTC
CDR3aa: CASSDGREQYF

abundance: NA
d_gene: NA
v_gene: TRBV19
j_gene: TRBJ1-1
len: 13
CDR3nt: TGTGCCAGTAGAACAGACCGTGGCACTGAAGCTTTCTTT
CDR3aa: CASRTDRGTEAFF

abundance: few
d_gene: NA
v_gene: TRBV28
j_gene: TRBJ2-1
len: 15
CDR3nt: TGTGCCAGCAGTCTCACCGGGACTGGAAAATACGAGCAGTTCTTC
CDR3aa: CASSLTGTGKYEQFF

abundance: NA
d_gene: TRBD1
v_gene: TRBV19
j_gene: TRBJ1-5
len: 16
CDR3nt: TGTGCCAGTAGTATGGGACAGGGGACGAGCAATCAGCCCCAGCATTTT
CDR3aa: CASSMGQGTSNQPQHF

abundance: NA
d_gene: TRBD2
v_gene: TRBV4-1
j_gene: TRBJ2-2
len: 18
CDR3nt: TGCGCCAGCAGGGGAAGAGCGGGGGGGACCACGAACACCGGGGAGCTGTTTTTT
CDR3aa: CASRGRAGGTTNTGELFF

abundance: NA
d_gene: NA
v_gene: TRBV5-4
j_gene: TRBJ1-1
len: 14
CDR3nt: TGTGCCAGCAGCTTCGGAAACAGCAACACTGAAGCTTTCTTT
CDR3aa: CASSFGNSNTEAFF

abundance: NA
d_gene: TRBD2
v_gene: TRBV28
j_gene: TRBJ2-2
len: 18
CDR3nt: TGTGCCAGCAGTTTATTCCCCGGGGTAGCGGGAGTTACCGGGGAGCTGTTTTTT
CDR3aa: CASSLFPGVAGVTGELFF

abundance: NA
d_gene: TRBD1
v_gene: TRBV19
j_gene: TRBJ1-2
len: 15
CDR3nt: TGTGCCAGTAGTATAGAGGACAGGGGCAACTATGGCTACACCTTC
CDR3aa: CASSIEDRGNYGYTF